These 14 T cell receptor beta chains originate from one sample sequenced in a study of cytomegalovirus exposure and HLA in healthy donors. The PCR contained 60 Vbeta and 13 Jbeta primers. Sequencing was performed with immunoSEQ multiplex PCR; in TCRdb, only in-frame clones are kept and a portion is missing. The sample consists of over 150,000 clones, 65% to 85% of them appearing once. Sequenced material: PBMCs. These receptors were taken from a middle-aged woman in good health and CMV-seropositive.

The V call is TRBV6-1, the J call TRBJ2-7; 10 nucleotides align to TRBD2. The junction had 6 bases not matched to a gene; V was cut back by 11 bases and J by 2 bases. Germline V CDR1 and CDR2: MNHNS, SASEGT. The CDR3 loop spans 13 amino acids. The CDR3 nucleotides read TGTGCCTGCGAAGCGGGAGGGGCCTACGAGCAGTACTTC. Its translation: CACEAGGAYEQYF.

The rearrangement uses TRBV5-4 and TRBJ2-5, with 12 bases lining up with TRBD2. J was trimmed by 1 base and V by 3 bases; bases with no gene match: 4. This CDR3 has 16 residues. CDR1 is SGHNT and CDR2 is YYREEE in the germline V gene (reference sequence). CDR3: CASSYLAGGIQETQYF. The CDR3 DNA follows: TGTGCCAGCAGCTACCTAGCGGGAGGGATCCAAGAGACCCAGTACTTC.

The rearrangement links TRBV30 to TRBJ1-1; D unresolved. This CDR3 is 14 amino acids long. V lost 2 bases, J lost 1 base, and 11 bases lay in between. CDR1 and CDR2 from the germline V gene are GTSNPN and SVGIG (reference sequence). CDR3 DNA: TGTGCCTGGAGTCCACGAGGAGGGAACACTGAAGCTTTCTTT. It is translated as CAWSPRGGNTEAFF.

The CDR3: CASLGTAAKLFF. The DNA of the CDR3 is TGTGCCAGCTTGGGGACAGCAGCAAAACTGTTTTTT. The chain combines TRBV7-8 with TRBJ1-4, with TRBD1 matching over 7 bases. The V gene end was trimmed by 8 bases and the J gene end by 10 bases; junction bases not matched to a gene: 7. CDR3 size: 12 residues. Germline CDR1 SGHVS, CDR2 FQNEAQ. Variable domain in full (rest from reference TRBV7-8 and TRBJ1-4): GAGVSQSPRYKVAKRGQDVALRCDPISGHVSLFWYQQALGQGPEFLTYFQNEAQLDKSGLPSDRFFAERPEGSVSTLKIQRTQQEDSAVYLCASLGTAAKLFFGSGTQLSVL.

The chain combines TRBV27 with TRBJ2-7; 9 bases fit TRBD2. The V and J ends lost 3 bases and 4 bases, in that order; junction bases with no gene match: 7. Germline-derived CDR1 and CDR2 are MNHEY and SMNVEV (reference sequence). CDR3 size: 15 residues. Written as DNA, the CDR3 is TGTGCCAGCAGTTTGGGGCTAGCGGGAACGTACGAGCAGTACTTC. Amino acid sequence: CASSLGLAGTYEQYF.

This clone was observed once. The chain recombines TRBV19 with TRBJ2-3, with a weak D call TRBD2 (5 bases). The ends were cut back, 7 bases at V and 4 bases at J, with 12 bases in the middle. The germline V gene has CDR1 LNHDA and CDR2 SQIVND (reference sequence). The CDR3 contains 13 residues. This CDR3 reads CASKSAVADTQYF. DNA of the CDR3: TGTGCCAGTAAATCAGCGGTTGCAGATACGCAGTATTTT.

With respect to this clone: A read error may produce the germline difference seen at one junction end. This sample includes further DNA sequences coding for the same CDR3. This chain joins TRBV5-5 and TRBJ1-4, with 11 bases fitting TRBD1. The V gene's germline CDR1 is SGHKS and CDR2 YYEKEE (reference sequence). The CDR3 has 15 amino acids. CDR3 in DNA: TGTGCCAGCAGCTCCAACCTGGGACAGGGGGAAAAATTGTTTTTT. It encodes CASSSNLGQGEKLFF.

This chain links TRBV6-1 with TRBJ2-1; TRBD2 aligns across 11 bases. Germline V CDR1 and CDR2: MNHNS, SASEGT. This CDR3 has 18 residues. The V and J ends lost 0 bases and 3 bases, in that order; junction bases with no gene match: 7. CDR3 coding DNA: TGTGCCAGCAGTGAAGCGCTTCTAGCGGGAGGATTCTACAATGAGCAGTTCTTC. Translating it yields CASSEALLAGGFYNEQFF.

The chain recombines TRBV6-4 with TRBJ2-1; 14 bases are shared with TRBD2. The germline CDR1 and CDR2 sequences are MRHNA and SNTAGT. CDR3 length equals 20 residues. V lost 3 bases to trimming and J lost 10 bases; unmatched junction nucleotides: 20. The CDR3 protein is CASSESGLAGDLYSYREQFF. In DNA form, the CDR3 reads TGTGCCAGCAGTGAGTCGGGACTAGCGGGAGATCTCTACTCCTACAGGGAGCAGTTCTTC.

The chain is built from TRBV11-2 and TRBJ1-1; weak D call: TRBD1 (5 bases). V dropped 7 bases and J dropped 2 bases, with 17 bases sitting between them. The CDR3 totals 15 residues. The germline V gene encodes CDR1 SGHAT and CDR2 FQNNGV. This chain's CDR3 is CASNTRGVFNTEAFF. The DNA for the CDR3 is TGTGCCAGCAACACCCGGGGGGTGTTTAACACTGAAGCTTTCTTT.

V is TRBV6-1 and J is TRBJ2-7, with 13 nucleotides matching TRBD2. Trimming took 6 bases from V and 4 from J; bases not matched to a gene: 6. The CDR3 has 15 residues. Germline CDR1 is MNHNS and CDR2 is SASEGT. This chain's CDR3 is CASSRLAGGQYEQYF. The CDR3 bases are TGTGCCAGCAGCCGACTAGCGGGAGGCCAATACGAGCAGTACTTC.

This sequence joins TRBV10-1 and TRBJ2-7, with a possible D match to TRBD2 (6 bases). Deletions cut 0 bases from V and 7 bases from J, with 16 bases between. CDR1 and CDR2 (germline): WNHNN, SYGVQD (reference sequence). This CDR3 is built from 15 residues. The CDR3 DNA sequence: TGCGCCAGCAGTGAGTCTGACGGGAGTGGGGGAGAGCAGTACTTC. Encoded protein: CASSESDGSGGEQYF.

A remark on this clone: The same CDR3 also results from other DNA sequences found in this sample. The CDR3 sequence is CASSTGQGLDTQYF. DNA for the CDR3: TGCGCCAGCAGCACGGGACAGGGTCTAGATACGCAGTATTTT. The rearrangement links TRBV5-1 to TRBJ2-3; 9 nucleotides line up with TRBD1. With V trimmed by 4 bases and J by 5 bases, 5 bases remained unmatched. CDR1 and CDR2 (germline): SGHRS, YFSETQ. CDR3 size: 14 residues. The whole variable domain, filled in from reference TRBV5-1 and TRBJ2-3, reads KAGVTQTPRYLIKTRGQQVTLSCSPISGHRSVSWYQQTPGQGLQFLFEYFSETQRNKGNFPGRFSGRQFSNSRSEMNVSTLELGDSALYLCASSTGQGLDTQYFGPGTRLTVL.

The chain couples TRBV7-2 to TRBJ2-7; 12 bases match TRBD2. Trimming took 4 bases from V and 5 from J; bases not matched to a gene: 6. Germline V gene lookup returns CDR1 SGHTA and CDR2 FQGNSA. This CDR3 region has 15 residues. Written as DNA, the CDR3 is TGTGCCAGCAGCTCCCGGACTAGCGGGATCCACGAGCAGTACTTC. It specifies CASSSRTSGIHEQYF.